This TCR beta chain was retrieved from a study of graft-versus-host responses after intestinal transplantation. At the level of the study: Recipients had transplants, and these were multivisceral, liver-intestinal, or isolated intestinal. The recipients all started with anti-thymocyte globulin induction and then took tacrolimus and steroids for roughly 3 years. Study-level points and caveats: In recipient marrow, GvH clones were found, and some appeared first in ileum or blood. An association linked early post-transplant HvG declines with peak circulating GvH clone levels.

Using immunoSEQ multiplex PCR, the repertoire was profiled, and TCRdb retains in-frame clones only, with some absent. The table records about 110,000 clones, approximately 93% of them present only once. V shed 4 bases, J shed 0 bases, and the junction held 10 bases outside the gene matches. Looked up from germline, CDR1 is SGHRS and CDR2 is YFSETQ. This CDR3 is 17 amino acids long. About this clone itself: Its antigen remains unknown.

Sequenced here: unstimulated CD8+ T cells sorted from spleen or lymph node cells, sampled before transplant. The receptor was isolated from a human donor who was the organ donor for an intestinal transplant. J is TRBJ2-7 and V is TRBV5-1; TRBD2 matches 10 bases. CDR3: CASSLSGLAVYSYEQYF. CDR3 nucleotides: TGCGCCAGCAGCCTATCAGGACTAGCGGTATACTCCTACGAGCAGTACTTC.